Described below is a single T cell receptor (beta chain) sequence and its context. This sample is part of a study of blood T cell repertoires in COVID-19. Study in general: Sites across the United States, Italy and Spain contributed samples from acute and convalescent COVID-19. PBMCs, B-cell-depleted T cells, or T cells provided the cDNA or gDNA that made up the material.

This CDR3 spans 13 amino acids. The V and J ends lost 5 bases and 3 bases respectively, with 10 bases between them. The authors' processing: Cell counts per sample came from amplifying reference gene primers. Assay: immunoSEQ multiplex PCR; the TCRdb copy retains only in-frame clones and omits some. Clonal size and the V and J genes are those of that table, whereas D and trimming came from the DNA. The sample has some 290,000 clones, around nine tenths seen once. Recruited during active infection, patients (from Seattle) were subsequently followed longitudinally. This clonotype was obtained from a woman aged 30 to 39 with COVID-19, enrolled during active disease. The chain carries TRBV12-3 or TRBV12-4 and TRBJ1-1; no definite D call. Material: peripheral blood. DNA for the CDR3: TGTGCCAGCAGTCGCTACTCGTACACTGAAGCTTTCTTT. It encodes CASSRYSYTEAFF.